These 28 T cell receptor beta chains share one sample of origin, sequenced in a study of Ad26.COV2.S vaccination and SARS-CoV-2 variants. As for treatment: roughly 19 received Ad26.COV2.S at low or high dose, single or two shots; roughly five received placebo; per-sample allocation not given. Samples were taken on day 63 after the first vaccine or placebo injection. Sequencing was performed with immunoSEQ multiplex PCR; in TCRdb, only in-frame clones are kept and a portion is missing. In the table there are 350,000 to 450,000 clones, around 84% of which are singletons. This specimen consisted of peripheral blood, obtained in a trial of Ad26.COV2.S vaccine versus placebo. The receptors here all came from a person aged 18-65 years who received the Ad26.COV2.S COVID-19 vaccine or a placebo.

This chain uses TRBV5-1 with TRBJ2-1, with TRBD2 matching over 9 bases. The length of the CDR3 is 16 residues. Germline CDR1 is SGHRS and CDR2 is YFSETQ. V was clipped by 0 bases and J by 7 bases; unmatched bases: 8. The CDR3 DNA follows: TGCGCCAGCAGCTTGGCTCCTAGCGGGGCAGGAAATGAGCAGTTCTTC. Its translation: CASSLAPSGAGNEQFF. The whole variable domain, remainder taken from reference TRBV5-1 and TRBJ2-1, is KAGVTQTPRYLIKTRGQQVTLSCSPISGHRSVSWYQQTPGQGLQFLFEYFSETQRNKGNFPGRFSGRQFSNSRSEMNVSTLELGDSALYLCASSLAPSGAGNEQFFGPGTRLTVL.

V gene TRBV4-3 combines with J gene TRBJ2-7; the D gene is possibly TRBD2 (6 bases). The V end was cut by 1 base, the J end by 7 bases, with 17 bases between. This CDR3 contains 15 residues. Germline V gives CDR1 LGHNA, CDR2 YSLEER. The CDR3 sequence: CASSQVGTGVGEQYF. The CDR3 DNA is TGCGCCAGCAGCCAAGTAGGCACGGGGGTCGGTGAGCAGTACTTC.

The rearrangement uses TRBV15 and TRBJ2-1; D gene uncertain. The CDR3 runs 14 residues. Germline V gene sequence: CDR1 LNHNV, CDR2 YYDKDF (reference sequence). V was trimmed by 5 bases and J by 4 bases, leaving 12 bases between them. Written as DNA, the CDR3 is TGTGCCACCAGCCCACGCGGCGAGTACAATGAGCAGTTCTTC. It yields the protein CATSPRGEYNEQFF. The variable domain in full, completed from reference TRBV15 and TRBJ2-1, reads DAMVIQNPRYQVTQFGKPVTLSCSQTLNHNVMYWYQQKSSQAPKLLFHYYDKDFNNEADTPDNFQSRRPNTSFCFLDIRSPGLGDTAMYLCATSPRGEYNEQFFGPGTRLTVL.

This clone has just one count. This sequence joins TRBV10-1 and TRBJ2-1; D might be TRBD2 (6 bases). The V end was cut by 6 bases, the J end by 8 bases, with 11 bases between. The CDR3 covers 12 residues. The germline gives CDR1 WNHNN, CDR2 SYGVQD (reference sequence). CDR3 DNA sequence: TGCGCCAGCAGCGGGGACTCCTATGAGCAGTTCTTC. Amino acids: CASSGDSYEQFF.

The V call is TRBV6-2 or TRBV6-3, the J call TRBJ2-7; 11 nucleotides match TRBD2. Germline lookup yields CDR1 MNHEY and CDR2 SVGEGT. The CDR3 is made up of 16 amino acids. The trim removed 0 bases at V and 3 bases at J, leaving 4 bases unmatched. The CDR3 protein is CASSYSTGTSGYEQYF. Written as DNA, the CDR3 is TGTGCCAGCAGTTACTCGACCGGGACTAGCGGCTACGAGCAGTACTTC.

This chain connects TRBV11-2 to TRBJ2-5; TRBD2 agrees at 14 bases. The CDR3 is made up of 16 amino acids. CDR1 and CDR2 (germline): SGHAT, FQNNGV. The J segment lost 4 bases and the V segment lost 4 bases, leaving 5 bases of the junction unmatched. The CDR3 region is CASSSGLAGGLETQYF. Here the CDR3 DNA reads TGTGCCAGCAGCTCCGGACTAGCGGGGGGATTAGAGACCCAGTACTTC.

The chain has TRBV15 and TRBJ2-3, with 16 bases matching TRBD2. V was clipped by 5 bases and J by 7 bases; unmatched bases: 6. CDR3 size: 16 residues. CDR1 and CDR2 (germline): LNHNV, YYDKDF (reference sequence). The CDR3, as DNA: TGTGCCACCAGCGGGACTAGCGGGAGGGAGGGAAATACGCAGTATTTT. This translates into CATSGTSGREGNTQYF.

This CDR3 is CASSNPDNEQFF. In nucleotides, the CDR3 is TGTGCCAGCAGCAACCCCGACAATGAGCAGTTCTTC. The chain recombines TRBV7-9 with TRBJ2-1; no reliable D call. The CDR3 is 12 amino acids. V dropped 5 bases and J dropped 5 bases, with 7 bases sitting between them. Per germline, CDR1 SEHNR and CDR2 FQNEAQ (reference sequence).

This chain connects TRBV6-5 to TRBJ1-1; D gene uncertain. Trimming removed 4 bases from V and 4 bases from J, with 16 bases in between. CDR1 and CDR2 from the germline V gene are MNHEY and SVGAGI. The CDR3 spans 15 residues. The CDR3 DNA follows: TGTGCCAGCAGTTTTTCTTCCTCCCCGCGCACTGAAGCTTTCTTT. This translates into CASSFSSSPRTEAFF.

This rearrangement joins TRBV7-9 to TRBJ2-1; 10 nucleotides agree with TRBD2. The CDR3 extends over 16 amino acids. The ends lost 5 bases at V and 9 bases at J; junction bases unmatched: 13. The V gene's germline CDR1 is SEHNR and CDR2 FQNEAQ (reference sequence). The CDR3 spells CASSTLSGRDGGEQFF. As DNA, the CDR3 is TGTGCCAGCAGCACCCTCAGCGGGAGGGACGGGGGTGAGCAGTTCTTC.

The chain employs TRBV9 and TRBJ2-1; D ambiguous. Germline V gives CDR1 SGDLS, CDR2 YYNGEE. Trimming left V 3 bases short and J 3 bases short, with 16 bases between. This CDR3 region has 16 residues. The CDR3 sequence: CASSAQTALNYNEQFF. The CDR3 nucleotides read TGTGCCAGCAGCGCCCAGACGGCCCTGAACTACAATGAGCAGTTCTTC.

The rearrangement joins TRBV7-6 to TRBJ2-3; weak D call: TRBD2 (6 bases). The CDR3 has 19 amino acids. The germline gives CDR1 SGHVS, CDR2 FNYEAQ. Between the trimmed V and J ends, which lost 1 base and 1 base, there was a span of 21 bases. The chain's CDR3 is CASSLVGFGLPGGTDTQYF. CDR3 DNA sequence: TGTGCCAGCAGCTTAGTAGGGTTTGGCCTTCCGGGGGGCACAGATACGCAGTATTTT. The full variable domain, with the rest looked up from reference TRBV7-6 and TRBJ2-3, is GAGVSQSPRYKVTKRGQDVALRCDPISGHVSLYWYRQALGQGPEFLTYFNYEAQQDKSGLPNDRFSAERPEGSISTLTIQRTEQRDSAMYRCASSLVGFGLPGGTDTQYFGPGTRLTVL.

This chain links TRBV4-2 with TRBJ2-1; 9 bases map to TRBD2. The CDR3 has 22 amino acids. The germline gives CDR1 LGHNA, CDR2 YNFKEQ. Germline trimming cut 2 bases from V and 1 base from J; bases unmatched to any gene: 21. This CDR3 reads CASSQRLGVGGGALGSYNEQFF. CDR3 nucleotides: TGTGCCAGCAGCCAACGTTTAGGTGTTGGCGGGGGGGCCTTGGGATCCTACAATGAGCAGTTCTTC.

This clone appeared a few times. The gene calls are TRBV10-3 and TRBJ2-7; D could derive from TRBD1 or TRBD2 (5 bases each). V dropped 2 bases and J dropped 2 bases, with 10 bases sitting between them. The CDR3 loop spans 14 amino acids. Germline CDR1 reads ENHRY; CDR2 reads SYGVKD. The CDR3 reads CAISEEGHTYEQYF. The CDR3 DNA reads as TGTGCCATCAGTGAGGAGGGGCACACCTACGAGCAGTACTTC.

In its sample, this clone was seen once. V gene TRBV7-2 combines with J gene TRBJ2-7, with D hard to call. V dropped 5 bases and J dropped 4 bases, with 15 bases sitting between them. This CDR3 spans 14 amino acids. Germline V lookup: CDR1 SGHTA, CDR2 FQGNSA. CDR3 in amino acids: CASSPWTGKYEQYF. Here the CDR3 DNA reads TGTGCCAGCAGCCCTTGGACGGGTAAATACGAGCAGTACTTC.

V gene TRBV7-9 combines with J gene TRBJ2-5; TRBD2 agrees at 12 bases. Germline V lookup: CDR1 SEHNR, CDR2 FQNEAQ (reference sequence). J was trimmed by 5 bases and V by 2 bases; bases with no gene match: 0. The CDR3 runs to 14 residues. The CDR3 is CASSLLAGGETQYF. CDR3 nucleotides: TGTGCCAGCAGCTTACTAGCGGGGGGGGAGACCCAGTACTTC.

V gene TRBV21-1 combines with J gene TRBJ2-7. TRBV21-1 is classified as a pseudogene. The CDR3 is 14 amino acids. Here the CDR3 reads CASSRDPESYEQYF. The CDR3, as DNA: TGTGCCAGCAGCAGGGACCCTGAATCCTACGAGCAGTACTTC.

This chain joins TRBV29-1 and TRBJ1-1; D is uncertain. The V end lost 7 bases, the J end lost 7 bases, and 16 bases lay between the germline ends. This CDR3 has 12 residues. Germline CDR1 and CDR2: SQVTM and ANQGSEA. The CDR3 is CSAEPPGSEAFF. CDR3 DNA: TGCAGCGCCGAACCCCCCGGCAGTGAAGCTTTCTTT.

The V gene is TRBV28, the J gene TRBJ2-5; 12 positions match TRBD2. Germline V lookup: CDR1 MDHEN, CDR2 SYDVKM. The CDR3 sequence is 16 residues long. Trimming cost V 5 bases and J 5 bases; bases outside gene matches: 9. The CDR3 is CASSHRLAGVGETQYF. For the CDR3, the DNA is TGTGCCAGCAGTCACAGACTAGCGGGAGTAGGGGAGACCCAGTACTTC.

The chain combines TRBV6-4 with TRBJ1-5; TRBD1 aligns across 7 bases. Trimming took 10 bases from V and 7 from J; bases not matched to a gene: 10. The CDR3 loop spans 13 amino acids. CDR1 is MRHNA, CDR2 SNTAGT, per germline. CDR3: CAIRPGGEQPQHF. In DNA form, the CDR3 reads TGTGCCATCCGCCCAGGGGGAGAACAGCCCCAGCATTTT.

The genes are TRBV28 and TRBJ2-7; D is perhaps TRBD2 (6 bases). Germline assignment: CDR1 MDHEN and CDR2 SYDVKM. The CDR3 is 15 residues long. V was cut by 5 bases and J by 1 base, with 15 bases left in between. CDR3 sequence: CASSTRRARSYEQYF. Here the CDR3 DNA reads TGTGCCAGCAGTACGAGGAGGGCCCGATCCTACGAGCAGTACTTC.

The chain carries TRBV7-2 and TRBJ1-1; 9 positions agree with TRBD1. This CDR3 is built from 15 residues. Germline lookup yields CDR1 SGHTA and CDR2 FQGNSA. Trimming removed 2 bases from V and 4 bases from J; junction bases left unmatched: 5. The CDR3 loop is CASSLTGGAGTEAFF. For the CDR3, the DNA is TGTGCCAGCAGCTTAACAGGGGGCGCGGGCACTGAAGCTTTCTTT.

The V call is TRBV5-5, the J call TRBJ1-6; the match to TRBD1 covers 7 bases. The germline V gene has CDR1 SGHKS and CDR2 YYEKEE (reference sequence). The CDR3 is 14 amino acids. V lost 5 bases, J lost 3 bases, and 2 bases stayed unmatched. CDR3 DNA: TGTGCCAGCAGGTGGGACAGCTATAATTCACCCCTCCACTTT. Amino acids: CASRWDSYNSPLHF.

The gene calls are TRBV4-3 and TRBJ1-1; perhaps TRBD1 as D (6 bases). The CDR3 extends over 17 amino acids. Between the trimmed V and J ends, which lost 0 bases and 2 bases, there was a span of 16 bases. Germline assignment: CDR1 LGHNA and CDR2 YSLEER. This CDR3 is CASSQEEADRGNTEAFF. CDR3 nucleotide sequence: TGCGCCAGCAGCCAAGAAGAAGCGGACAGAGGAAACACTGAAGCTTTCTTT.

The chain couples TRBV29-1 to TRBJ2-2; TRBD1 agrees at 9 bases. The V gene end was trimmed by 5 bases and the J gene end by 5 bases; junction bases not matched to a gene: 6. The CDR3 runs to 14 residues. Per the germline V gene, CDR1 is SQVTM and CDR2 is ANQGSEA. Here the CDR3 DNA reads TGCAGCGTTTCCCGGGACAGGGAAACCGGGGAGCTGTTTTTT. It translates to CSVSRDRETGELFF.

This rearrangement joins TRBV27 to TRBJ2-1, with D possibly matching TRBD1 (5 bases). Germline assignment: CDR1 MNHEY and CDR2 SMNVEV (reference sequence). Trimming stripped 1 base from V and 5 bases from J, with 12 bases between. The CDR3 runs 15 residues. CDR3 coding DNA: TGTGCCAGCAGTTTATACTGGGGCACCGACAATGAGCAGTTCTTC. It translates to CASSLYWGTDNEQFF.

This chain links TRBV28 with TRBJ2-7; 12 bases line up with TRBD2. Germline CDR1 and CDR2: MDHEN and SYDVKM. The CDR3 is 24 residues long. V shed 3 bases, J shed 0 bases, and the junction held 27 bases outside the gene matches. CDR3 loop: CASSFHPRQANRITSGRHSYEQYF. CDR3 nucleotide sequence: TGTGCCAGCAGTTTCCACCCCCGGCAGGCAAACAGAATTACTAGCGGGAGGCACTCCTACGAGCAGTACTTC. Variable domain in full (rest from reference TRBV28 and TRBJ2-7): DVKVTQSSRYLVKRTGEKVFLECVQDMDHENMFWYRQDPGLGLRLIYFSYDVKMKEKGDIPEGYSVSREKKERFSLILESASTNQTSMYLCASSFHPRQANRITSGRHSYEQYFGPGTRLTVT.

The rearrangement links TRBV5-4 to TRBJ2-3; D remains unclear. The CDR3 extends over 16 amino acids. V lost 4 bases, J lost 0 bases, and 15 bases lay in between. The germline gives CDR1 SGHNT, CDR2 YYREEE (reference sequence). CDR3 coding DNA: TGTGCCAGCAGCCCTGGACCTGGGGATAGCACAGATACGCAGTATTTT. This encodes CASSPGPGDSTDTQYF.